The 9 T cell receptor beta chains listed next were all sequenced from one sample in a study of T cell responses to AZD1222 COVID-19 vaccine. Sequencing was performed with immunoSEQ multiplex PCR; in TCRdb, only in-frame clones are kept and a portion is missing. The sample comprises about 110,000 clones, around 83% of which are singletons, and 3% to 3.5% rests with the top ten. The sample was peripheral blood, taken on day 0 of AZD1222 vaccination. The receptors shown here come from an adult in good health.

This clone has just one count. This rearrangement joins TRBV4-2 to TRBJ1-1; no firm D call. Germline V gene data show CDR1 as LGHNA and CDR2 as YNFKEQ. V was trimmed by 0 bases and J by 3 bases, leaving 5 bases between them. The CDR3 covers 13 residues. The CDR3 reads CASSQDGYTEAFF. For the CDR3, the DNA is TGTGCCAGCAGCCAAGACGGGTACACTGAAGCTTTCTTT.

The rearrangement links TRBV9 to TRBJ2-3, with 8 bases fitting TRBD2. V was pared by 5 bases and J by 4 bases, with 15 bases of the junction left unmatched. The CDR3 runs 17 residues. CDR1 and CDR2 (germline): SGDLS, YYNGEE. CDR3 DNA: TGTGCCAGCAGTCCCTCAGGCGGGGGGACCCCCCCAGATACGCAGTATTTT. It translates to CASSPSGGGTPPDTQYF.

The genes are TRBV13 and TRBJ2-6, with D tentatively TRBD1 (6 bases). The CDR3 consists of 15 residues. Per germline, CDR1 PRHDT and CDR2 FYEKMQ (reference sequence). Trimming removed 5 bases from V and 2 bases from J, with 10 bases in between. This CDR3 is CASSKGTTGANVLTF. The CDR3 DNA reads TGTGCCAGCAGCAAAGGGACAACTGGGGCCAACGTCCTGACTTTC.

The table lists this clone with a few counts. This sequence joins TRBV2 and TRBJ2-7; 9 nucleotides align to TRBD1. The CDR3 contains 16 residues. Germline V CDR1 and CDR2: SNHLY, FYNNEI. Trimming took 2 bases from V and 2 from J; bases not matched to a gene: 7. This CDR3 is CASSENLGQGTYEQYF. Here the CDR3 DNA reads TGTGCCAGCAGTGAAAACCTGGGACAGGGAACCTACGAGCAGTACTTC.

With regard to this clone: The sample holds other DNA sequences that translate to the same CDR3. The chain employs TRBV7-2 and TRBJ1-5, with D perhaps TRBD1 (5 bases). Germline values: CDR1 SGHTA, CDR2 FQGNSA. There are 13 residues in the CDR3. Trimming left V 5 bases short and J 4 bases short, with 9 bases between. The CDR3: CASSPQGNQPQHF. The CDR3 coding sequence is TGTGCCAGCAGCCCGCAGGGTAATCAGCCCCAGCATTTT.

The chain combines TRBV30 with TRBJ1-1; D not certain. This CDR3 region has 11 residues. Between the trimmed V and J ends, which lost 2 bases and 8 bases, there was a span of 9 bases. Per the germline V gene, CDR1 is GTSNPN and CDR2 is SVGIG (reference sequence). CDR3 amino acids: CAWSLSTEAFF. CDR3 in DNA: TGTGCCTGGAGTCTCAGTACCGAAGCTTTCTTT.

V and J are TRBV18 and TRBJ1-2, with D perhaps TRBD1 (6 bases). This CDR3 is 14 amino acids long. The germline V gene encodes CDR1 KGHSH and CDR2 LQKENI. V was trimmed by 4 bases and J by 5 bases, leaving 14 bases between them. This CDR3 reads CASSQGLQGYGYTF. CDR3 in DNA: TGTGCCAGCTCACAGGGCTTACAGGGATATGGCTACACCTTC.

This chain links TRBV5-1 with TRBJ2-4; tentative D call: TRBD2 (6 bases). V was shortened by 2 bases and J by 0 bases, with 12 bases between the two germline ends. Germline CDR1 reads SGHRS; CDR2 reads YFSETQ. This CDR3 region has 16 residues. In nucleotides, the CDR3 is TGCGCCAGCAGCTTAGGTGTTAGCGGAGCCAAAAACATTCAGTACTTC. It specifies CASSLGVSGAKNIQYF.

This clone occurred once. The genes are TRBV5-1 and TRBJ2-3, with D possibly being TRBD1 (6 bases). V was pared by 0 bases and J by 6 bases, with 11 bases between. The CDR3 runs 14 residues. Germline-derived CDR1 and CDR2 are SGHRS and YFSETQ. The CDR3 sequence is CASSLDGDTDTQYF. The CDR3 DNA reads as TGCGCCAGCAGCTTGGACGGGGACACCGATACGCAGTATTTT.